Listed here are 22 T cell receptor beta chains from one sample, sequenced in a study of response to subunit inactivated influenza vaccine (dated by TCRdb to 2016 to 2019). The library was prepared using RT-PCR. Sequenced using an Illumina HiSeq 2500. TCRdb reran the public reads through fastp at Q25 and MiXCR, keeping productive beta chains. For every CDR3 protein sequence, its rows merge into one entry that carries the most common genes and DNA. The sample table shows 450,000 to 600,000 distinct CDR3 sequences, and approximately 7.7% are seen once. The top ten constitute 13% of the sample. The sample here was PBMCs from blood, taken less than 30 months after vaccination. All receptors come from a man between 50 and 69 years old who received an inactivated influenza vaccine. Donor details come from another sample of the same person, matched by shared clones.

This clonotype was seen more than once but under ten times. The J gene is TRBJ2-1, the V gene TRBV6-2 or TRBV6-3, with 12 bases matching TRBD2. J gave up 2 bases and V 2 bases, and 4 bases lay outside the gene matches. CDR1 and CDR2 (germline): MNHEY, SVGEGT. This CDR3 is 17 amino acids long. CDR3 in DNA: TGTGCCAGCAGTTACGGGCTAGCGGGAGGGACCTACAATGAGCAGTTCTTC. It encodes CASSYGLAGGTYNEQFF.

The chain joins TRBV6-5 to TRBJ2-1; D may correspond to TRBD1 or TRBD2 (5 bases each). V lost 0 bases, J lost 8 bases, and 14 bases lay in between. Germline-derived CDR1 and CDR2 are MNHEY and SVGAGI. CDR3 length: 15 residues. CDR3 loop: CASSYSEGSVDEQFF. CDR3 DNA: TGTGCCAGCAGTTACTCCGAGGGGTCCGTCGATGAGCAGTTCTTC.

V and J are TRBV29-1 and TRBJ1-1; D gene unclear. Trimming took 4 bases from V and 0 from J, leaving 9 bases between them. CDR1 and CDR2 (germline): SQVTM, ANQGSEA. The length of the CDR3 is 13 residues. CDR3 amino acids: CSVVEVMNTEAFF. The CDR3 nucleotides read TGCAGCGTTGTTGAGGTAATGAACACTGAAGCTTTCTTT. Full variable domain (missing parts from reference TRBV29-1 and TRBJ1-1): SAVISQKPSRDICQRGTSLTIQCQVDSQVTMMFWYRQQPGQSLTLIATANQGSEATYESGFVIDKFPISRPNLTFSTLTVSNMSPEDSSIYLCSVVEVMNTEAFFGQGTRLTVV.

Only a few counts were recorded for this clonotype. The chain is built from TRBV6-5 and TRBJ2-3, with TRBD2 identical over 13 bases. V lost 4 bases, J lost 5 bases, and 6 bases stayed unmatched. CDR1 and CDR2 from the germline V gene are MNHEY and SVGAGI. CDR3 size: 16 residues. CDR3 sequence reads: CASSLLAGGPGDTQYF. DNA of the CDR3: TGTGCCAGCAGTTTACTAGCGGGGGGGCCGGGAGATACGCAGTATTTT.

The genes are TRBV14 and TRBJ2-1; 8 nucleotides align to TRBD1. V dropped 4 bases and J dropped 4; count of bases not matched to a gene: 3. The CDR3 covers 14 residues. Germline loops: CDR1 SGHDN, CDR2 FVKESK. The CDR3 sequence: CASSPDREYNEQFF. For the CDR3, the DNA is TGTGCCAGCAGCCCGGACAGGGAATACAATGAGCAGTTCTTC. The complete variable domain, with remaining parts taken from reference TRBV14 and TRBJ2-1, reads EAGVTQFPSHSVIEKGQTVTLRCDPISGHDNLYWYRRVMGKEIKFLLHFVKESKQDESGMPNNRFLAERTGGTYSTLKVQPAELEDSGVYFCASSPDREYNEQFFGPGTRLTVL.

This clonotype was seen many times. The chain carries TRBV7-3 and TRBJ2-3, with D unclear. V gave up 5 bases and J gave up 2 bases, with 8 bases separating them. Germline lookup yields CDR1 SGHTA and CDR2 FQGTGA. CDR3 length equals 13 residues. This CDR3 reads CASSTTPTDTQYF. CDR3 DNA: TGTGCCAGCAGCACAACCCCCACAGATACGCAGTATTTT.

The table lists this clonotype with many counts. V gene TRBV4-3 combines with J gene TRBJ2-7, with TRBD1 matching 8 bases. The CDR3 has 20 amino acids. V shed 0 bases and J 4 bases; nucleotides not matched to a gene: 20. Germline V gene data show CDR1 as LGHNA and CDR2 as YSLEER. The CDR3, as DNA: TGCGCCAGCAGCCAAGAAGCCGGGACAGGTAGGGTTGGCGGGTCTTACGAGCAGTACTTC. This gives the protein CASSQEAGTGRVGGSYEQYF.

This CDR3 is CAISYSLLGTDHTGELFF. The CDR3 DNA sequence: TGTGCCATCAGTTATAGCCTTCTAGGGACAGACCACACCGGGGAGCTGTTTTTT. The rearrangement links TRBV10-3 to TRBJ2-2; 7 bases map to TRBD1. This CDR3 comprises 18 residues. V lost 5 bases to trimming and J lost 3 bases; unmatched junction nucleotides: 15. Germline V gene sequence: CDR1 ENHRY, CDR2 SYGVKD.

This clonotype was recorded a few times. The CDR3 spells CASSPRDRGDNEQFF. Here the CDR3 DNA reads TGTGCCAGCAGCCCCCGGGACAGGGGTGACAATGAGCAGTTCTTC. The rearrangement uses TRBV5-4 and TRBJ2-1; TRBD1 matches at 10 bases. Germline CDR1 reads SGHNT; CDR2 reads YYREEE (reference sequence). Trimming cost V 4 bases and J 5 bases; bases outside gene matches: 6. This CDR3 region has 15 residues.

V and J are TRBV7-2 and TRBJ2-7; D assignment may be TRBD1 or TRBD2 (5 bases each). Per the germline V gene, CDR1 is SGHTA and CDR2 is FQGNSA. There are 17 residues in the CDR3. V lost 7 bases to trimming and J lost 2 bases, with 24 bases between them. The CDR3, as DNA: TGTGCCAGCAACCCGTTCTTAATCCGGGACGGTACCTACGAGCAGTACTTC. Encoded protein: CASNPFLIRDGTYEQYF. Full variable domain (rest looked up from reference TRBV7-2 and TRBJ2-7): GAGVSQSPSNKVTEKGKDVELRCDPISGHTALYWYRQSLGQGLEFLIYFQGNSAPDKSGLPSDRFSAERTGGSVSTLTIQRTQQEDSAVYLCASNPFLIRDGTYEQYFGPGTRLTVT.

Written as DNA, the CDR3 is TGTGCCAGCAGTGCTACCAGGGGACGTGAAAAACTGTTTTTT. Amino acids: CASSATRGREKLFF. The J gene is TRBJ1-4, the V gene TRBV2; tentatively, D is TRBD1 (6 bases). The CDR3 spans 14 residues. Between the trimmed V and J ends, which lost 4 bases and 7 bases, there was a span of 13 bases. Germline CDR1 and CDR2: SNHLY and FYNNEI. Full variable domain (outside the CDR3, taken from reference TRBV2 and TRBJ1-4): EPEVTQTPSHQVTQMGQEVILRCVPISNHLYFYWYRQILGQKVEFLVSFYNNEISEKSEIFDDQFSVERPDGSNFTLKIRSTKLEDSAMYFCASSATRGREKLFFGSGTQLSVL.

In this sample, this clonotype turned up many times. V and J are TRBV5-1 and TRBJ1-4; D unclear. The CDR3 extends over 13 amino acids. Per the germline V gene, CDR1 is SGHRS and CDR2 is YFSETQ. V was pared by 4 bases and J by 8 bases, with 12 bases between. The CDR3 region has the DNA TGCGCCAGCAGCCCGGGGAGGGAAGAAAAACTGTTTTTT. The encoded protein is CASSPGREEKLFF.

This clonotype was observed a handful of times. CDR3: CAWSAKGAGGANVLTF. CDR3 DNA: TGTGCCTGGAGTGCAAAGGGCGCGGGTGGGGCCAACGTCCTGACTTTC. The rearrangement links TRBV30 to TRBJ2-6, with D possibly matching TRBD2 (5 bases). The CDR3 contains 16 residues. Per the germline V gene, CDR1 is GTSNPN and CDR2 is SVGIG (reference sequence). Trimming took 1 base from V and 3 from J, leaving 13 bases between them.

This clonotype was detected many times. The J gene is TRBJ1-1, the V gene TRBV5-1; D uncertain. Trimming shortened V by 4 bases and J by 3 bases, and 10 bases separated the two germline ends. Germline CDR1 SGHRS, CDR2 YFSETQ. There are 13 residues in the CDR3. CDR3 DNA sequence: TGCGCCAGCAGCCAAAGCATAGACACTGAAGCTTTCTTT. The encoded protein is CASSQSIDTEAFF.

V gene TRBV4-1 combines with J gene TRBJ1-5; 8 nucleotides align to TRBD1. This CDR3 spans 15 amino acids. Germline assignment: CDR1 MGHRA and CDR2 YSYEKL. V shed 1 base, J shed 5 bases, and the junction held 4 bases outside the gene matches. In nucleotides, the CDR3 is TGCGCCAGCAGCCAAGCGCGACAGGGGTATCAGCCCCAGCATTTT. Translating gives CASSQARQGYQPQHF.

This clonotype was seen ten or more times. J is TRBJ2-7 and V is TRBV3-1, with 8 bases lining up with TRBD1. Germline-derived CDR1 and CDR2 are LGHDT and YNNKEL (reference sequence). The CDR3 has 16 residues. The V segment lost 4 bases and the J segment 0 bases; nucleotides outside the gene matches: 8. In nucleotides, the CDR3 is TGTGCCAGCAGCCCTACCCGCGGACAGGGCTCCTACGAGCAGTACTTC. Its protein is CASSPTRGQGSYEQYF.

The chain recombines TRBV28 with TRBJ1-2; 9 bases are shared with TRBD1. The CDR3 sequence is 13 residues long. Germline V CDR1 and CDR2: MDHEN, SYDVKM. Trimming took 5 bases from V and 4 from J; bases not matched to a gene: 2. CDR3 sequence: CASSDRGFYGYTF. Here the CDR3 DNA reads TGTGCCAGCAGTGACAGGGGGTTCTATGGCTACACCTTC.

This clonotype was seen at least ten times. The chain employs TRBV6-2 or TRBV6-3 and TRBJ2-1; D not certain. Germline V gene sequence: CDR1 MNHEY, CDR2 SVGEGT. The CDR3 runs to 15 residues. V lost 2 bases and J 6 bases, leaving 14 bases between the germline ends. DNA for the CDR3: TGTGCCAGCAGTTACGACGCTCGGGCACCCAATGAGCAGTTCTTC. Translation: CASSYDARAPNEQFF.

The chain uses TRBV4-1 and TRBJ2-1; 7 nucleotides align to TRBD2. The CDR3 covers 15 residues. Trimming took 1 base from V and 6 from J; bases not matched to a gene: 6. CDR1 and CDR2 (germline): MGHRA, YSYEKL. The chain's CDR3 is CASSQGSSGLNEQFF. The CDR3 coding sequence is TGCGCCAGCAGCCAAGGGTCTAGCGGCCTCAATGAGCAGTTCTTC.

This clonotype was seen at least ten times. The rearrangement joins TRBV7-2 to TRBJ2-1, with D perhaps TRBD1 (6 bases). The CDR3 covers 14 residues. Germline V CDR1 and CDR2: SGHTA, FQGNSA. V was clipped by 3 bases and J by 2 bases, with 8 bases between them. CDR3 bases: TGTGCCAGCAGCTTCCGGACAGCCTACAATGAGCAGTTCTTC. Its translation: CASSFRTAYNEQFF.

A few counts support this clonotype. J is TRBJ2-3 and V is TRBV4-3, with TRBD2 matching 13 bases. J lost 3 bases, V lost 0 bases, and 3 bases had no gene match. This CDR3 contains 17 residues. Per germline, CDR1 LGHNA and CDR2 YSLEER. CDR3 nucleotides: TGCGCCAGCAGCCAAGATACTAGCGGGAGGGCGACAGATACGCAGTATTTT. It encodes CASSQDTSGRATDTQYF.

The chain joins TRBV11-1 to TRBJ2-7, with a tentative D call TRBD1 (5 bases). The germline CDR1 and CDR2 sequences are SGHAT and FQDESV (reference sequence). The CDR3 spans 14 residues. Between the trimmed V and J ends, which lost 3 bases and 2 bases, there was a span of 11 bases. In DNA form, the CDR3 reads TGTGCCAGCAGCTTGTTCCAGGGTACCTACGAGCAGTACTTC. This codes for CASSLFQGTYEQYF. The entire variable domain, with the rest obtained from reference TRBV11-1 and TRBJ2-7, is as follows: EAEVAQSPRYKITEKSQAVAFWCDPISGHATLYWYRQILGQGPELLVQFQDESVVDDSQLPKDRFSAERLKGVDSTLKIQPAELGDSAMYLCASSLFQGTYEQYFGPGTRLTVT.